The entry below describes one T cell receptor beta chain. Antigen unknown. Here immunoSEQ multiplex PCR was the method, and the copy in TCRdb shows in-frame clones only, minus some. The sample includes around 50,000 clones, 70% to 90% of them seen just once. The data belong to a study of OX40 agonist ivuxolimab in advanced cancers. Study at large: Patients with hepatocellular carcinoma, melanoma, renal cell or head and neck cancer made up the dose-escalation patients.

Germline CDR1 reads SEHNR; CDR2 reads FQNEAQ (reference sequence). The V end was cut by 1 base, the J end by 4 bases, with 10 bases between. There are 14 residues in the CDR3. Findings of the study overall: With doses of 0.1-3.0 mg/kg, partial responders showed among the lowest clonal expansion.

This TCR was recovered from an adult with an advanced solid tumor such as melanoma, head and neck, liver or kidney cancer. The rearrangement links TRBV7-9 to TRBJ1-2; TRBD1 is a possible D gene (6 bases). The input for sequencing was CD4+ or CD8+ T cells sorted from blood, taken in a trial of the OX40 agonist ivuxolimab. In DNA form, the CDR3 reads TGTGCCAGCAGCTTAGACGGAGGGGGCTATGGCTACACCTTC. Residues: CASSLDGGGYGYTF.